This T cell receptor beta chain was recovered during a study of Ad26.COV2.S vaccination and SARS-CoV-2 variants. On the study more broadly: Among those in the COV1001 Ad26.COV2.S trial arm was the donor. Participants got Ad26.COV2.S intramuscularly, once or twice 56 days apart.

Study-wide results and caveats: Compared with placebo recipients, vaccine recipients had higher spike-specific TCR breadth. Comparable non-spike TCR breadth was observed in vaccine and placebo recipients.

TCRdb keeps only in-frame clones here, not all; method: immunoSEQ multiplex PCR. The table lists roughly 400,000 clones, 89% of them singletons, with over 1.5% in the top ten. V was pared by 3 bases and J by 4 bases, with 2 bases of the junction left unmatched. The CDR3 length is 14 residues. Germline CDR1 is SGHTA and CDR2 is FQGNSA. Concerning this clone itself: The antigen remains undetermined.

The treatment was: roughly 18 received Ad26.COV2.S at low or high dose, single or two shots; five or six received placebo; per-sample allocation not given. Sampling occurred on day 63 after the first vaccine or placebo injection. The chain is built from TRBV7-2 and TRBJ1-1; 10 bases agree with TRBD1. This sequence was found in a person between 18 and 60 years old who received the Ad26.COV2.S COVID-19 vaccine or a placebo. The sequencing used peripheral blood, collected in a trial of Ad26.COV2.S vaccine versus placebo. In nucleotides, the CDR3 is TGTGCCAGCAGCTTTGGGACAGGGGTCACTGAAGCTTTCTTT. Protein: CASSFGTGVTEAFF.